The text below deals with one T cell receptor beta chain. Its target is unknown. In blood CD8+ and CD4+ T cells, TCR beta underwent sequencing. Germline V gives CDR1 MNHNS, CDR2 SASEGT. The V and J ends lost 7 bases and 5 bases, in that order; junction bases with no gene match: 11. The CDR3 consists of 16 residues. This sample stems from a study of CD8 T cells in Susac syndrome. Random hexamers were used to reverse transcribe an amount of about 0.45 to 1 ug RNA. Amplification of TCR beta CDR3 by immunoSEQ multiplex PCR spanned 54 Vbeta and 13 Jbeta. TCRdb reprocessed the immunoSEQ multiplex PCR reads with MiXCR, giving one entry per CDR3 protein. The sample holds some 180,000 distinct CDR3 sequences, about 94% seen once. General study findings and limits: The study's TCR sequencing and HLA analysis covered a relatively small number of individuals, and the study acknowledged this.

The chain has TRBV6-1 and TRBJ2-3; TRBD2 aligns across 11 bases. The sample was CD4+ T cells from PBMCs. The clonotype originates from a human donor in good health. CDR3 amino acids: CASMRSSGGLGDTQYF. As DNA, the CDR3 is TGTGCCAGCATGAGATCTAGCGGGGGGCTAGGAGATACGCAGTATTTT.